A selection of T cell receptor beta chains follows, all from one sample in a study of cytomegalovirus exposure and HLA in healthy donors. The method was immunoSEQ multiplex PCR; TCRdb's version includes in-frame clones alone and lacks a portion of them. The profile covers fewer than 250,000 clones, with about four fifths appearing a single time and about 3.1% taken by the ten largest. Sequenced input: PBMCs. The source of these receptors is a young man in good health and CMV-seronegative. Both conserved end residues are trimmed from each CDR3. The order of the fields is D gene, V gene, J gene, CDR3 protein. The D gene is left open where the match is weak.

D: TRBD1; V: TRBV7-3; J: TRBJ1-2; CDR3: ASSLSGTGVYGYT
D: .; V: TRBV5-1; J: TRBJ2-3; CDR3: ASTGRGEGTDTQY
D: .; V: TRBV2; J: TRBJ2-1; CDR3: ASSEVRAGEQF
D: .; V: TRBV19; J: TRBJ1-4; CDR3: ASSQSRGSRF
D: TRBD2; V: TRBV10-2; J: TRBJ2-1; CDR3: ASSERLAGSTVL
D: TRBD1; V: TRBV28; J: TRBJ1-4; CDR3: ASRTGTATEKLF
D: TRBD1; V: TRBV9; J: TRBJ2-7; CDR3: ASSVGTGQYEQY
D: .; V: TRBV28; J: TRBJ1-2; CDR3: ASSPASYGYT
D: .; V: TRBV28; J: TRBJ2-2; CDR3: ASSLGLRELF
D: .; V: TRBV7-3; J: TRBJ2-1; CDR3: ASSLLSHNEQF
D: .; V: TRBV7-9; J: TRBJ1-2; CDR3: ASSPRLLDSNNYGYT
D: TRBD2; V: TRBV19; J: TRBJ2-5; CDR3: ASSSLAGGIETQY
D: TRBD1; V: TRBV10-3; J: TRBJ1-1; CDR3: AIMGTGGGAEAF
D: .; V: TRBV7-9; J: TRBJ2-3; CDR3: ASSSWGDGDHTDTQY
D: .; V: TRBV6-5; J: TRBJ1-5; CDR3: ASSYSLGYQPQH
D: .; V: TRBV7-9; J: TRBJ1-2; CDR3: ASSLSRGDYGYT
D: TRBD1; V: TRBV5-6; J: TRBJ2-7; CDR3: ASSLGQGWLYEQY
D: TRBD1; V: TRBV29-1; J: TRBJ2-5; CDR3: SVARGGGQETQY
D: .; V: TRBV27; J: TRBJ1-1; CDR3: ASSLSGGTEAF
D: TRBD1; V: TRBV19; J: TRBJ2-7; CDR3: ASRREQGAYEQY
D: TRBD1; V: TRBV7-9; J: TRBJ1-5; CDR3: ASSLTGGEDQPQH
D: .; V: TRBV13; J: TRBJ1-2; CDR3: ASSMGRGLNYGYT
D: TRBD1; V: TRBV7-9; J: TRBJ1-5; CDR3: ASSLAGGANQPQH
D: .; V: TRBV6-5; J: TRBJ2-5; CDR3: ASSPTGRETQY
D: TRBD2; V: TRBV27; J: TRBJ2-7; CDR3: ASSLYGGGGYEQY
D: TRBD1; V: TRBV5-6; J: TRBJ2-2; CDR3: ASNYRGLTETGELF
D: .; V: TRBV27; J: TRBJ2-3; CDR3: ASSFAGQLTDTQY
D: .; V: TRBV7-9; J: TRBJ1-4; CDR3: SSSSPYEKLF
D: .; V: TRBV25-1; J: TRBJ2-7; CDR3: ASSEAGGSYEQY
D: .; V: TRBV6-1; J: TRBJ2-6; CDR3: ASSAMRSSGASVLT
D: TRBD1; V: TRBV5-4; J: TRBJ2-5; CDR3: ASSRGGRTGSEETQY
D: TRBD2; V: TRBV2; J: TRBJ2-3; CDR3: ASRGLGDTQY
D: .; V: TRBV19; J: TRBJ1-1; CDR3: ASSMGGSEAF
D: TRBD1; V: TRBV9; J: TRBJ2-1; CDR3: ASSVGGTGGYIEQF
D: .; V: TRBV6-1; J: TRBJ2-2; CDR3: ASSEGQGTGELF
D: .; V: TRBV7-8; J: TRBJ2-5; CDR3: ASSPVELRETQY
D: .; V: TRBV19; J: TRBJ1-6; CDR3: ASSGLLSYNSPLH
D: TRBD1; V: TRBV7-9; J: TRBJ1-2; CDR3: ASSSGQGMGGYT
D: .; V: TRBV23-1; J: TRBJ1-2; CDR3: ASSQSRLRRDYGYT
D: TRBD2; V: TRBV18; J: TRBJ2-7; CDR3: ASSPSGGRYQQY
D: .; V: TRBV11-2; J: TRBJ2-5; CDR3: ASSLGGVLETQY
D: .; V: TRBV4-2; J: TRBJ1-2; CDR3: ASGSGGDYGYT
D: TRBD1; V: TRBV18; J: TRBJ1-4; CDR3: ASSRTGVEEKLF
D: .; V: TRBV4-3; J: TRBJ1-2; CDR3: ASSQDRDFLPDGGYT
D: TRBD2; V: TRBV11-1; J: TRBJ2-5; CDR3: ASRRTSGGHDH
D: .; V: TRBV5-4; J: TRBJ2-3; CDR3: ASSASLLRADTQY
D: .; V: TRBV4-2; J: TRBJ1-2; CDR3: ASSQEGPLGYT
D: .; V: TRBV6-5; J: TRBJ1-6; CDR3: ASSYTSYNSPLH
D: .; V: TRBV7-9; J: TRBJ2-7; CDR3: SSSLLGGYEQY
D: TRBD1; V: TRBV4-1; J: TRBJ2-1; CDR3: ASSQTGTGSYNEQF
D: TRBD1; V: TRBV6-1; J: TRBJ1-3; CDR3: ACVTGSGNTIY
D: .; V: TRBV19; J: TRBJ1-2; CDR3: ASTRLGRDYGYT
D: TRBD2; V: TRBV5-1; J: TRBJ2-7; CDR3: ASSPSGGRYEQY
D: .; V: TRBV2; J: TRBJ2-6; CDR3: ASLLGAGASVLT
D: .; V: TRBV4-2; J: TRBJ2-1; CDR3: ASSQEGGLYYNEQF